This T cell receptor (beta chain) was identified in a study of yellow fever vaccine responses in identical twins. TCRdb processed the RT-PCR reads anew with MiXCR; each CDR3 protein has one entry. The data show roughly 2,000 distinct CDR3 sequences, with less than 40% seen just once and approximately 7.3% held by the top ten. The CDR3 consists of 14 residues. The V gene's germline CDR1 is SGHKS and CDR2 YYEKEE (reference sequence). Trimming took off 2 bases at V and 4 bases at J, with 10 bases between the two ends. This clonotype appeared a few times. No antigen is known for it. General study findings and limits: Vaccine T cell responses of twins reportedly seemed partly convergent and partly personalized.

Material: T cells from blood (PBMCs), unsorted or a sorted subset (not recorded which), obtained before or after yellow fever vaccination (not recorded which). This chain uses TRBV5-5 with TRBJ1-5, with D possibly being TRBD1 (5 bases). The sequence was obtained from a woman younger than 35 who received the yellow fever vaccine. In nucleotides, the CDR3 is TGTGCCAGCAGCTTAAACGGGGCGAATCAGCCCCAGCATTTT. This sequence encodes CASSLNGANQPQHF.